This T cell receptor beta chain was sequenced in a study of blood T cell repertoires in COVID-19. As for the study in general: From T cells, B-cell-depleted T cells, or PBMCs came the material, which was cDNA or gDNA.

V trimming: 11 bases; J trimming: 4 bases; junction bases outside the gene matches: 7. Germline loops: CDR1 LNHDA, CDR2 SQIVND (reference sequence). The CDR3 loop spans 13 amino acids. The authors' processing: Amplification from reference gene primers served as the basis for estimated nucleated cell counts. Libraries were prepared by immunoSEQ multiplex PCR; TCRdb keeps only in-frame clonotypes and omits some of them. V and J calls and clone size come straight from that table; D and trimming were deduced from the DNA. The sample has approximately 300,000 clones, around 90% seen once. This TCR derives from a woman aged 50 to 60 who had recovered from COVID-19. The sequencing input was peripheral blood. The V call is TRBV19, the J call TRBJ1-5; 8 nucleotides agree with TRBD1. The CDR3 coding sequence is TGTGCCGCAGACAGGGGAGGTAATCAGCCCCAGCATTTT. Amino acids: CAADRGGNQPQHF.